Listed below are T cell receptor beta chains from one sample, sequenced in a study of response to subunit inactivated influenza vaccine. TCRdb independently ran MiXCR on the RT-PCR reads; one entry per CDR3 protein. The sample carries about 700,000 distinct CDR3 sequences, more than 11% recorded once. Material: PBMCs from blood, obtained approximately 15 days before vaccination. The receptors originated from a man aged 45 to 65 who received an inactivated influenza vaccine. The CDR3 runs from the conserved cysteine through the conserved F or W. The D gene is left open where the match is weak. Size tells how often a clone was seen (once, few, many) or the class of an expanded clone, and some rows leave it out.

j_gene | v_gene | d_gene | abundance | CDR3aa | CDR3nt
TRBJ1-1 | TRBV29-1 | . | few | CSVEDRALRGTEAFF | TGCAGCGTTGAAGATCGCGCCCTCCGGGGCACTGAAGCTTTCTTT
TRBJ2-7 | TRBV28 | . | few | CASSSPAKQYF | TGTGCCAGCAGCAGCCCCGCGAAGCAGTACTTC
TRBJ1-2 | TRBV5-1 | TRBD1 | . | CASSSTGTVYGYTF | TGCGCCAGCAGCTCTACCGGGACAGTCTATGGCTACACCTTC
TRBJ1-3 | TRBV7-2 | TRBD1 | few | CASSFHRGAGNTIYF | TGTGCCAGCAGCTTCCACAGGGGAGCTGGAAACACCATATATTTT
TRBJ2-2 | TRBV2 | . | . | CARSLKAAILPNTGELFF | TGTGCCCGCAGTTTAAAGGCAGCAATACTCCCGAACACCGGGGAGCTGTTTTTT
TRBJ2-5 | TRBV5-6 | . | many | CASNPFRKVETQYF | TGTGCCAGCAACCCCTTCCGGAAGGTGGAGACCCAGTACTTC
TRBJ2-1 | TRBV7-2 | TRBD2 | . | CASSRGLAGAGNEQFF | TGTGCCAGCAGCCGAGGACTAGCGGGGGCGGGGAATGAGCAGTTCTTC
TRBJ2-2 | TRBV2 | . | few | CASSVMGFINTGELFF | TGTGCCAGCAGTGTTATGGGGTTCATCAACACCGGGGAGCTGTTTTTT
TRBJ2-5 | TRBV15 | TRBD1 | . | CATSPGAGTGGPWGTQYF | TGTGCCACCAGCCCAGGGGCCGGGACAGGGGGTCCGTGGGGGACCCAGTACTTC
TRBJ2-7 | TRBV2 | . | few | CASSGLSTRGSYEQYF | TGTGCCAGCAGTGGACTTAGCACCCGGGGGTCTTACGAGCAGTACTTC
TRBJ2-2 | TRBV7-9 | . | few | CASSLDLLAGELFF | TGTGCCAGCAGCTTGGACTTGTTGGCCGGGGAGCTGTTTTTT
TRBJ2-2 | TRBV7-3 | . | few | CASSSHIGAGELFF | TGTGCCAGCAGCTCGCACATAGGTGCCGGGGAGCTGTTTTTT
TRBJ1-1 | TRBV28 | TRBD1 | . | CASSLPTGVREAFF | TGTGCCAGCAGTCTCCCGACAGGGGTCAGGGAAGCTTTCTTT
TRBJ2-7 | TRBV12-3/TRBV12-4 | TRBD1 | few | CASSSRTGPTYEQYF | TGTGCCAGCAGTTCAAGGACAGGACCTACCTACGAGCAGTACTTC
TRBJ2-5 | TRBV5-1 | TRBD1 | . | CASRETGGALETQYF | TGCGCCAGCAGGGAAACAGGGGGCGCTTTAGAGACCCAGTACTTC
TRBJ2-6 | TRBV20-1 | . | few | CSAKEGTGANVLTF | TGCAGTGCTAAGGAGGGTACTGGGGCCAACGTCCTGACTTTC
TRBJ2-2 | TRBV6-5 | TRBD1 | few | CASSYVGVTDRGDTGELFF | TGTGCCAGCAGTTACGTCGGGGTAACGGACAGGGGGGACACCGGGGAGCTGTTTTTT
TRBJ1-5 | TRBV3-1 | . | few | CASSPGRMGNQPQHF | TGTGCCAGCAGCCCGGGACGGATGGGCAATCAGCCCCAGCATTTT
TRBJ1-1 | TRBV12-3/TRBV12-4 | TRBD1 | . | CASSSPTGTGNTEAFF | TGTGCCAGCAGTTCGCCCACCGGGACAGGGAACACTGAAGCTTTCTTT
TRBJ2-2 | TRBV6-5 | . | . | CASSYLPSSGELFF | TGTGCCAGCAGTTACCTCCCCTCGTCCGGGGAGCTGTTTTTT
TRBJ1-4 | TRBV6-2/TRBV6-3 | . | few | CASSYESEKLFF | TGTGCCAGCAGTTACGAGTCCGAAAAACTGTTTTTT
TRBJ2-1 | TRBV6-2/TRBV6-3 | . | . | CASTLTPEGVGREQFF | TGTGCCAGCACTCTTACCCCAGAGGGAGTGGGGAGGGAGCAGTTCTTC
TRBJ1-1 | TRBV6-5 | TRBD1 | few | CASSNWDSQAFF | TGTGCCAGCAGTAACTGGGACAGCCAAGCTTTCTTT
TRBJ1-2 | TRBV28 | TRBD1 | few | CASSSNRGYGYTF | TGTGCCAGCAGTTCGAACAGGGGGTATGGCTACACCTTC
TRBJ2-1 | TRBV28 | . | . | CASSSPGSLGNEQFF | TGTGCCAGCAGCAGCCCGGGATCATTGGGAAATGAGCAGTTCTTC
TRBJ2-5 | TRBV20-1 | TRBD1 | . | CSARAQDRVETQYF | TGCAGTGCTAGAGCCCAGGACAGGGTTGAGACCCAGTACTTC
TRBJ2-5 | TRBV5-1 | . | . | CASSQWANGETQYF | TGCGCCAGCAGCCAGTGGGCAAACGGGGAGACCCAGTACTTC
TRBJ2-7 | TRBV4-2 | . | few | CASSPDTGHFYEQYF | TGTGCCAGCAGCCCCGATACGGGACACTTCTACGAGCAGTACTTC
TRBJ2-7 | TRBV7-2 | . | . | CASSIDRTEQYF | TGTGCCAGCAGCATCGACAGGACTGAGCAGTACTTC
TRBJ2-1 | TRBV12-3/TRBV12-4 | . | . | CASSPDGNEQFF | TGTGCCAGCAGCCCTGACGGGAATGAGCAGTTCTTC
TRBJ2-7 | TRBV6-1 | . | many | CASSEAYAGTNEQYF | TGTGCCAGCAGTGAAGCCTACGCAGGGACCAACGAGCAGTACTTC
TRBJ2-5 | TRBV3-1 | TRBD1 | few | CASSRDSLYTQYF | TGTGCCAGCAGTCGGGACAGCTTGTACACCCAGTACTTC
TRBJ2-7 | TRBV5-5 | . | few | CASSLSQGREQYF | TGTGCCAGCAGCTTATCGCAGGGGAGAGAGCAGTACTTC
TRBJ2-7 | TRBV29-1 | . | . | CSVEMPGSVEQYF | TGCAGCGTTGAAATGCCAGGGAGCGTCGAGCAGTACTTC
TRBJ1-1 | TRBV5-1 | . | few | CASSLSQPLNTEAFF | TGCGCCAGCAGCTTGTCCCAACCCCTGAACACTGAAGCTTTCTTT
TRBJ1-4 | TRBV24-1 | TRBD1 | few | CATSDPGQTHEKLFF | TGTGCCACCAGTGACCCGGGACAGACCCATGAAAAACTGTTTTTT
TRBJ1-2 | TRBV12-3/TRBV12-4 | . | . | CASSFSQRGYTF | TGTGCCAGCAGTTTCTCGCAGAGAGGCTACACCTTC
TRBJ2-2 | TRBV28 | . | . | CASTQVFPGELFF | TGTGCCAGCACCCAAGTTTTTCCCGGGGAGCTGTTTTTT
TRBJ2-1 | TRBV20-1 | . | few | CSAREENNEQFF | TGCAGTGCTAGAGAAGAGAACAATGAGCAGTTCTTC